Each of the 10 T cell receptor beta chains below was sequenced from the same sample in a study of blood T cells in healthy people across ages. Combining a sample-barcoded 5' primer with a J-beta primer mix, a second PCR ran for roughly 6 to 12 cycles. One entry per CDR3 protein, called by TCRdb with MiXCR from the 5' RACE reads. The sample records about 1.6 million distinct CDR3 sequences, approximately 32% being singletons. The sequencing input was blood. Every receptor here comes from a woman aged 25 to 39 in good health.

This clonotype was observed a handful of times. V gene TRBV11-2 combines with J gene TRBJ2-5; the match to TRBD2 covers 7 bases. V shed 1 base and J 5 bases; nucleotides not matched to a gene: 10. Germline CDR1 is SGHAT and CDR2 is FQNNGV. The CDR3 runs to 16 residues. The CDR3 DNA reads as TGTGCCAGCAGCTTAGCCCCGGGAGGTAGTGGGGAGACCCAGTACTTC. Translation gives CASSLAPGGSGETQYF. The full variable domain, rest sourced from reference TRBV11-2 and TRBJ2-5, is EAGVAQSPRYKIIEKRQSVAFWCNPISGHATLYWYQQILGQGPKLLIQFQNNGVVDDSQLPKDRFSAERLKGVDSTLKIQPAKLEDSAVYLCASSLAPGGSGETQYFGPGTRLLVL.

This clonotype showed up many times. V gene TRBV20-1 combines with J gene TRBJ2-7; D tentatively reads TRBD1 or TRBD2 (5 bases each). Trimming cost V 1 base and J 0 bases, with 13 bases left between them. The germline gives CDR1 DFQATT, CDR2 SNEGSKA (reference sequence). The CDR3 contains 15 residues. This chain's CDR3 is CSARGSGANSYEQYF. Written as DNA, the CDR3 is TGCAGTGCTAGAGGGTCCGGGGCCAACTCCTACGAGCAGTACTTC.

The V gene is TRBV7-2, the J gene TRBJ2-1, with a possible D match to TRBD2 (6 bases). Germline V CDR1 and CDR2: SGHTA, FQGNSA. The CDR3 has 15 amino acids. V was pared by 2 bases and J by 6 bases, with 14 bases between. CDR3 amino acids: CASSLRGSLANEQFF. As DNA, the CDR3 is TGTGCCAGCAGCTTACGGGGGTCTCTGGCCAATGAGCAGTTCTTC. The full variable domain, completed using reference TRBV7-2 and TRBJ2-1, is GAGVSQSPSNKVTEKGKDVELRCDPISGHTALYWYRQSLGQGLEFLIYFQGNSAPDKSGLPSDRFSAERTGGSVSTLTIQRTQQEDSAVYLCASSLRGSLANEQFFGPGTRLTVL.

The rearrangement joins TRBV18 to TRBJ2-7; 15 nucleotides match TRBD2. There are 17 residues in the CDR3. V shed 3 bases and J 7 bases; nucleotides not matched to a gene: 10. Germline lookup yields CDR1 KGHSH and CDR2 LQKENI. This chain's CDR3 is CASSPGTSGGLYNEQYF. CDR3 in DNA: TGTGCCAGCTCACCGGGGACTAGCGGGGGGCTATACAATGAGCAGTACTTC.

The chain employs TRBV5-6 and TRBJ2-7; D assignment may be TRBD1 or TRBD2 (6 bases each). Germline V gene lookup returns CDR1 SGHDT and CDR2 YYEEEE. V was cut by 2 bases and J by 0 bases, with 18 bases left in between. The CDR3 is made up of 17 amino acids. CDR3 nucleotides: TGTGCCAGCAGCTTCCACCCCGCGGGACAATCCTCCTACGAGCAGTACTTC. Amino acid sequence: CASSFHPAGQSSYEQYF.

The rearrangement uses TRBV7-8 and TRBJ1-1; 8 nucleotides agree with TRBD1. V was pared by 1 base and J by 4 bases, with 20 bases of the junction left unmatched. Germline lookup yields CDR1 SGHVS and CDR2 FQNEAQ. The CDR3 extends over 20 amino acids. The CDR3: CASSLERLSKGRGRGTEAFF. The CDR3, as DNA: TGTGCCAGCAGCTTAGAAAGACTAAGCAAGGGCAGGGGGCGAGGCACTGAAGCTTTCTTT.

This clonotype has ten or more counts. The rearrangement links TRBV25-1 to TRBJ2-1; 12 bases agree with TRBD1. CDR1 and CDR2 from the germline V gene are MGHDK and SYGVNS. The CDR3 has 13 residues. V was clipped by 4 bases and J by 15 bases; unmatched bases: 7. The CDR3 reads CASSARDRGPPFF. CDR3 nucleotide sequence: TGTGCCAGCAGTGCCCGGGACAGGGGGCCTCCGTTCTTC.

As concerns this clonotype: The junction shows a germline mismatch at one end, possibly a read error. This sequence joins TRBV5-1 and TRBJ2-7, with D perhaps TRBD1 (5 bases). Germline V CDR1 and CDR2: SGHRS, YFSETQ. The CDR3 consists of 15 residues. The CDR3: CASSLEGDSSYERYF. The CDR3 region has the DNA TGCGCCAGCAGCTTGGAGGGTGACAGCTCCTACGAGCGGTACTTC. The complete variable domain, with remaining parts taken from reference TRBV5-1 and TRBJ2-7, reads KAGVTQTPRYLIKTRGQQVTLSCSPISGHRSVSWYQQTPGQGLQFLFEYFSETQRNKGNFPGRFSGRQFSNSRSEMNVSTLELGDSALYLCASSLEGDSSYERYFGPGTRLTVT.

This clonotype was seen many times. This chain connects TRBV29-1 to TRBJ1-2; D is unresolved. The germline gives CDR1 SQVTM, CDR2 ANQGSEA. The length of the CDR3 is 13 residues. V lost 1 base to trimming and J lost 2 bases, with 8 bases between them. CDR3 protein: CSVEVNPNYGYTF. The CDR3 coding sequence is TGCAGCGTTGAAGTTAATCCCAACTATGGCTACACCTTC.

The V call is TRBV20-1, the J call TRBJ2-3, with D hard to call. CDR1 is DFQATT, CDR2 SNEGSKA, per germline (reference sequence). The CDR3 runs 12 residues. As DNA, the CDR3 is TGCAGCCCCACAGAGGGCACAGATACGCAGTATTTT. Translated: CSPTEGTDTQYF.